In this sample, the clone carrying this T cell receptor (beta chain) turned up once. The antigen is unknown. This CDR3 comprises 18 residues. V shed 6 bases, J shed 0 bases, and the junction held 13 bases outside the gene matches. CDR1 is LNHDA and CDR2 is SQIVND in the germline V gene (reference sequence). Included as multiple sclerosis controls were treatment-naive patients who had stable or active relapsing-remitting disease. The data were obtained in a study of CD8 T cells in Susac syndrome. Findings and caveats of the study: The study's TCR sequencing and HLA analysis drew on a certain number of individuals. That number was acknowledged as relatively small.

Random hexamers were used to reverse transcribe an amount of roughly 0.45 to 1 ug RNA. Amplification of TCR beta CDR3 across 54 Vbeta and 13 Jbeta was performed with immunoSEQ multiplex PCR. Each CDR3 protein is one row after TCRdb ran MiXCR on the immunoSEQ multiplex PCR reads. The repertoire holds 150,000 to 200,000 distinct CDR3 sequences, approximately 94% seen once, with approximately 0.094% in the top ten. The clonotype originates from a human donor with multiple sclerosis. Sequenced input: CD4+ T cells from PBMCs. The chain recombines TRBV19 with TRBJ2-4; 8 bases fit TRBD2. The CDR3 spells CASRPSLYGREAKNIQYF. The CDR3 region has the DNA TGTGCCAGTAGGCCCTCCCTTTACGGGAGGGAAGCCAAAAACATTCAGTACTTC. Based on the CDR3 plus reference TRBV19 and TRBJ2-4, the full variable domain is DGGITQSPKYLFRKEGQNVTLSCEQNLNHDAMYWYRQDPGQGLRLIYYSQIVNDFQKGDIAEGYSVSREKKESFPLTVTSAQKNPTAFYLCASRPSLYGREAKNIQYFGAGTRLSVL.